A single sample is the source of the 8 T cell receptor beta chains below, sequenced in a study of OX40 agonist ivuxolimab in advanced cancers. The table came from immunoSEQ multiplex PCR; TCRdb's copy has only in-frame clones and leaves some out. The table lists around 76,000 clones, approximately 78% of them singletons. Sequenced material: CD4+ or CD8+ T cells sorted from blood, taken in a trial of the OX40 agonist ivuxolimab. These receptors were collected from an adult with an advanced solid tumor such as melanoma, head and neck, liver or kidney cancer.

The V gene is TRBV27, the J gene TRBJ1-2, with TRBD1 identical over 9 bases. The CDR3 runs 15 residues. V shed 5 bases and J 3 bases; nucleotides not matched to a gene: 7. Germline lookup yields CDR1 MNHEY and CDR2 SMNVEV (reference sequence). The CDR3 DNA sequence: TGTGCCAGCAGTCGACGGACAGGGGAATACTATGGCTACACCTTC. Protein: CASSRRTGEYYGYTF.

A single count supports this clone. The rearrangement uses TRBV7-2 and TRBJ1-6; D is unclear. Trimming left V 6 bases short and J 7 bases short, with 13 bases between. This CDR3 region has 14 residues. CDR1 is SGHTA and CDR2 is FQGNSA in the germline V gene. The CDR3 region has the DNA TGTGCCAGCAGGAATGGGGTGGGAAATTCACCCCTCCACTTT. It codes for CASRNGVGNSPLHF.

The chain joins TRBV5-1 to TRBJ1-2; TRBD1 agrees at 9 bases. The V gene's germline CDR1 is SGHRS and CDR2 YFSETQ. Trimming removed 4 bases from V and 4 bases from J; junction bases left unmatched: 8. The CDR3 is made up of 15 amino acids. The CDR3: CASSPYRGLGYGYTF. DNA for the CDR3: TGCGCCAGCAGCCCATACAGGGGGCTTGGCTATGGCTACACCTTC.

This sequence joins TRBV4-3 and TRBJ2-2; TRBD1 might be the D (6 bases). Looked up from germline, CDR1 is LGHNA and CDR2 is YSLEER. The CDR3 totals 14 residues. Trimming removed 0 bases at V and 4 bases at J, with 6 bases between. As DNA, the CDR3 is TGCGCCAGCAGCCAAGAGGGGGCCACCGGGGAGCTGTTTTTT. This translates into CASSQEGATGELFF.

This sequence joins TRBV30 and TRBJ2-1; 9 positions agree with TRBD2. The J segment lost 3 bases and the V segment lost 8 bases, leaving 5 bases of the junction unmatched. CDR1 is GTSNPN and CDR2 is SVGIG in the germline V gene (reference sequence). The CDR3 totals 13 residues. CDR3 in DNA: TGTGCCAGCGGGACTAGCCTCTACAATGAGCAGTTCTTC. Translation gives CASGTSLYNEQFF.

This chain connects TRBV5-8 to TRBJ2-6; no clear D. The CDR3 totals 16 residues. V lost 4 bases to trimming and J lost 0 bases, with 11 bases between them. CDR1 is SGHTS and CDR2 is YDEGEE in the germline V gene. CDR3: CASSKGFSSGANVLTF. Here the CDR3 DNA reads TGTGCCAGCAGCAAGGGCTTCAGCTCTGGGGCCAACGTCCTGACTTTC. Variable domain in full (rest from reference TRBV5-8 and TRBJ2-6): EAGVTQSPTHLIKTRGQQATLRCSPISGHTSVYWYQQALGLGLQFLLWYDEGEERNRGNFPPRFSGRQFPNYSSELNVNALELEDSALYLCASSKGFSSGANVLTFGAGSRLTVL.

A single count supports this clone. The V gene is TRBV7-2, the J gene TRBJ2-7; D assignment may be TRBD1 or TRBD2 (5 bases each). Germline V lookup: CDR1 SGHTA, CDR2 FQGNSA. CDR3 size: 15 residues. V shed 5 bases and J shed 2 bases, with 16 bases lying between them. CDR3 protein: CASSHSGALTYEQYF. The CDR3, as DNA: TGTGCCAGCAGCCACTCCGGGGCTCTTACCTACGAGCAGTACTTC. The whole variable domain, remainder taken from reference TRBV7-2 and TRBJ2-7, is GAGVSQSPSNKVTEKGKDVELRCDPISGHTALYWYRQSLGQGLEFLIYFQGNSAPDKSGLPSDRFSAERTGGSVSTLTIQRTQQEDSAVYLCASSHSGALTYEQYFGPGTRLTVT.

This clone appeared once. The chain's CDR3 is CASSMDKALRGSYNEQFF. The CDR3 DNA reads TGTGCCAGTAGTATGGACAAGGCTCTGAGGGGATCCTACAATGAGCAGTTCTTC. The chain links TRBV19 to TRBJ2-1; D may be TRBD1 or TRBD2 (5 bases each). CDR1 LNHDA and CDR2 SQIVND come from the germline V gene (reference sequence). CDR3 size: 18 residues. Trimming removed 3 bases at V and 1 base at J, with 19 bases between.